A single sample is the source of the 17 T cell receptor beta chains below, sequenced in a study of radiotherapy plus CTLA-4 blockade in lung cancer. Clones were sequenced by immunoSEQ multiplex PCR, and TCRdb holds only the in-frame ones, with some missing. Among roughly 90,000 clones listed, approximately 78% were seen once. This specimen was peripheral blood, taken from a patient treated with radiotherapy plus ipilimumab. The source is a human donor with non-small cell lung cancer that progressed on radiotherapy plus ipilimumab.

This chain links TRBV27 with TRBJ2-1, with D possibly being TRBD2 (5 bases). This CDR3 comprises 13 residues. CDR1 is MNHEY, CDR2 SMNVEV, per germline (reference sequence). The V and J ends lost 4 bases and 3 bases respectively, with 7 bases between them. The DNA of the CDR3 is TGTGCCAGCAGTTACGACTACTACAATGAGCAGTTCTTC. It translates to CASSYDYYNEQFF.

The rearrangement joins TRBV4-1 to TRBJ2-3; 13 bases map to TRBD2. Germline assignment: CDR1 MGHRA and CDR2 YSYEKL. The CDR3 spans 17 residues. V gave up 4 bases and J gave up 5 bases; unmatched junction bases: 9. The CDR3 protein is CASSLRTSGSYEDTQYF. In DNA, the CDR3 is TGCGCCAGCAGCCTGCGGACTAGCGGGAGCTATGAAGATACGCAGTATTTT.

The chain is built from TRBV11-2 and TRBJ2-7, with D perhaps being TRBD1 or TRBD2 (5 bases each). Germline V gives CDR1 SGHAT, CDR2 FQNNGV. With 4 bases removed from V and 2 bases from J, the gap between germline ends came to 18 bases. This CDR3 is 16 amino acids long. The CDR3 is CASSWVRDRNPYEQYV. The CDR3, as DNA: TGTGCCAGCAGCTGGGTAAGGGACCGAAACCCCTACGAGCAGTACGTC.

The CDR3 here is CSASHGYTF. In DNA form, the CDR3 reads TGCAGTGCTAGTCATGGCTACACCTTC. This sequence joins TRBV20-1 and TRBJ1-2; no firm D call. Germline V lookup: CDR1 DFQATT, CDR2 SNEGSKA (reference sequence). V dropped 3 bases and J dropped 6 bases, with 2 bases sitting between them. The CDR3 has 9 residues.

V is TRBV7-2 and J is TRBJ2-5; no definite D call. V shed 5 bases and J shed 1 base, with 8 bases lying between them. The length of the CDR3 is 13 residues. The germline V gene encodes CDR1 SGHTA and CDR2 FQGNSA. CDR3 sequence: CASSRATQETQYF. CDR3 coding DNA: TGTGCCAGCAGCCGAGCTACCCAAGAGACCCAGTACTTC. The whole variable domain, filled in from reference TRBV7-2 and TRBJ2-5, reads GAGVSQSPSNKVTEKGKDVELRCDPISGHTALYWYRQSLGQGLEFLIYFQGNSAPDKSGLPSDRFSAERTGGSVSTLTIQRTQQEDSAVYLCASSRATQETQYFGPGTRLLVL.

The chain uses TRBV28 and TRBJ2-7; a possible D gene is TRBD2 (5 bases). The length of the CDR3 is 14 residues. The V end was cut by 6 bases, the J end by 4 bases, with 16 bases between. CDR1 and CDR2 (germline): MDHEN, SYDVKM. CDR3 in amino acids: CASSLPGRFYEQYF. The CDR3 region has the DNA TGTGCCAGCAGCCTCCCGGGAAGGTTTTACGAGCAGTACTTC.

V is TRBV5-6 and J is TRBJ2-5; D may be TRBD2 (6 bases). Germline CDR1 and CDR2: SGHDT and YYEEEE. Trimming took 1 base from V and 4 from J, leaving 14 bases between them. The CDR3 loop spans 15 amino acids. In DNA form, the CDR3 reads TGTGCCAGCAGCTTGCGGGTTATGGGGGGAGAGACCCAGTACTTC. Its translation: CASSLRVMGGETQYF.

This CDR3 reads CASSPIDVSTDTQYF. CDR3 DNA: TGTGCCAGCAGTCCCATCGATGTCAGCACAGATACGCAGTATTTT. The rearrangement uses TRBV6-5 and TRBJ2-3; no definite D call. This CDR3 has 15 amino acids. Germline loops: CDR1 MNHEY, CDR2 SVGAGI. The V end lost 5 bases, the J end lost 0 bases, and 12 bases lay between the germline ends.

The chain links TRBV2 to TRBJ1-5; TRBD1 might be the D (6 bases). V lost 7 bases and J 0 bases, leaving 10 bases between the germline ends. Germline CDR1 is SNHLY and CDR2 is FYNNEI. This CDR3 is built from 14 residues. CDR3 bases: TGTGCCAGCAAAACAGGGATTAGCAATCAGCCCCAGCATTTT. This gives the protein CASKTGISNQPQHF.

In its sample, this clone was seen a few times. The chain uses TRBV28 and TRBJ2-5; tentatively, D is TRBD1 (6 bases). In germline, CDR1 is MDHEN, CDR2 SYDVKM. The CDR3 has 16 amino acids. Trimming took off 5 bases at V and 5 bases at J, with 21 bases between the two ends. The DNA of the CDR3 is TGTGCCAGCAGTCCCTCAACAGGGCCGGTTCGGGAGACCCAGTACTTC. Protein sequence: CASSPSTGPVRETQYF.

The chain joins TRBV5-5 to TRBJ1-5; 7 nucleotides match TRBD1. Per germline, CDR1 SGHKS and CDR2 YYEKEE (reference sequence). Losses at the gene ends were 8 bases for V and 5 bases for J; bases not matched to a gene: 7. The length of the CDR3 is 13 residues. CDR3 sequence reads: CASHLQGDQPQHF. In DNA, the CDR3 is TGTGCCAGTCACCTTCAGGGGGATCAGCCCCAGCATTTT.

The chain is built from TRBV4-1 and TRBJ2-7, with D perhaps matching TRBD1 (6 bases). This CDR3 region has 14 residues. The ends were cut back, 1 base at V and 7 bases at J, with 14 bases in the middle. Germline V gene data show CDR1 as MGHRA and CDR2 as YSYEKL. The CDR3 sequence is CASSQAGVAAEQYF. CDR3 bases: TGCGCCAGCAGCCAAGCAGGGGTCGCCGCTGAGCAGTACTTC.

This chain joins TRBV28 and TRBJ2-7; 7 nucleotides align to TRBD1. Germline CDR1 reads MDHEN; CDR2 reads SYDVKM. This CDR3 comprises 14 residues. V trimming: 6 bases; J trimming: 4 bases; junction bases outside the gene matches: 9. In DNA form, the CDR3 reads TGTGCCAGCAGACGCCGACAGGGTTTGTACGAGCAGTACTTC. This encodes CASRRRQGLYEQYF.

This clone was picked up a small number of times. The CDR3 DNA is TGTGCCAGGGAGGCAGGGCGTTGGTTGTGCGAGCAGTACTTC. It specifies CAREAGRWLCEQYF. The chain has TRBV7-3 and TRBJ2-7; D is possibly TRBD1 or TRBD2 (5 bases each). Looked up from germline, CDR1 is SGHTA and CDR2 is FQGTGA. This CDR3 is built from 14 residues. Trimming pared 9 bases from V and 6 bases from J, leaving 21 bases between.

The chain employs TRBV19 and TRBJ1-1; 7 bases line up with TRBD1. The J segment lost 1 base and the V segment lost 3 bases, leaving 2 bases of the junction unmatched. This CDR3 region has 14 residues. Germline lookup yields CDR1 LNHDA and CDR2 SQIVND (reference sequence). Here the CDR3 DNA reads TGTGCCAGTAGTATGACAGGGCAGAACACTGAAGCTTTCTTT. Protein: CASSMTGQNTEAFF.

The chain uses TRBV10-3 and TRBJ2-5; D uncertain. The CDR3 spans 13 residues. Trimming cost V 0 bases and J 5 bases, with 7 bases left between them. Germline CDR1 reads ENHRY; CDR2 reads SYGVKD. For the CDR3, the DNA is TGTGCCATCAGTGAGTCCCCTGGGGAGACCCAGTACTTC. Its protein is CAISESPGETQYF.

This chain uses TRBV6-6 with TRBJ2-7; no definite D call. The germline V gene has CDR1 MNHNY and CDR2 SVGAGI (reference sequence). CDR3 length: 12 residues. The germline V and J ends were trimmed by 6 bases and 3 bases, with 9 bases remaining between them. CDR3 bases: TGTGCCAGCAGGCGTGACAACTACGAGCAGTACTTC. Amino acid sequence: CASRRDNYEQYF.